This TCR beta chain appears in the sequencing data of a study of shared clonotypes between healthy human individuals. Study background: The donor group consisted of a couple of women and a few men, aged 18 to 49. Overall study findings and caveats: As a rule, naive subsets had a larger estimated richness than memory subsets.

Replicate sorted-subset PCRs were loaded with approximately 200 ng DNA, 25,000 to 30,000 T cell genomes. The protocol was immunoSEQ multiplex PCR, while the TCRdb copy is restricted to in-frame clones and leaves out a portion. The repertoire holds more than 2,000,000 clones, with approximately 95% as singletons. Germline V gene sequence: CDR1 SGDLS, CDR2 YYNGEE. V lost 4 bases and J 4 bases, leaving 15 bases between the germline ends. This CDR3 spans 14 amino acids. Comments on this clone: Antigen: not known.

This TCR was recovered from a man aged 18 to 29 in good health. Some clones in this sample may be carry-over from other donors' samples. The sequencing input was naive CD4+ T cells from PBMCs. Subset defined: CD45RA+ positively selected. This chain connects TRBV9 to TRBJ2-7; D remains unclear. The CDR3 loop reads CASSPRPASYEQYF. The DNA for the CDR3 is TGTGCCAGCAGCCCTCGACCCGCATCGTACGAGCAGTACTTC.